This T cell receptor (beta chain) was sequenced during a study of OX40 agonist ivuxolimab in advanced cancers. As for the study in general: Participants averaged approximately 65 years of age (range about 23 to 79) and were 75% to 90% male.

Study-wide results and limits: Dose levels from 0.1 to 3.0 mg/kg saw CD4+ and CD8+ blood T cells expand clonally by week 6. With doses of 0.1-3.0 mg/kg, partial responders showed among the lowest clonal expansion.

Samples were taken at baseline and on day 1 of cycles 4 and 7. In regard to this clone: Its antigen is as yet unknown.

Libraries were prepared by immunoSEQ multiplex PCR; TCRdb keeps only in-frame clonotypes and omits some of them. The sample has roughly 20,000 clones, 70% to 90% seen once. The source was CD4+ or CD8+ T cells sorted from blood, collected in a trial of the OX40 agonist ivuxolimab. This TCR was recovered from an adult with an advanced solid tumor such as melanoma, head and neck, liver or kidney cancer.

CDR3 sequence: CASSRTSGRAPDTQYF. The CDR3 nucleotides are TGTGCCAGCAGCCGGACTAGCGGGAGGGCCCCAGATACGCAGTATTTT. This sequence joins TRBV11-1 and TRBJ2-3; 15 bases map to TRBD2. From germline, CDR1 is SGHAT and CDR2 FQDESV (reference sequence). The CDR3 spans 16 residues. V dropped 5 bases and J dropped 4; count of bases not matched to a gene: 4.